This TCR beta chain was captured in a study of T cells in Graves' hyperthyroidism and ophthalmopathy. General study findings and limits: Ophthalmopathy stood apart from stable hyperthyroidism in a 13 V-J model. Model predictions of ophthalmopathy came a median roughly 6.4 months before onset.

This CDR3 spans 17 amino acids. The germline V and J ends were trimmed by 1 base and 2 bases, with 17 bases remaining between them. Germline V gene sequence: CDR1 SGHTA, CDR2 FQGNSA. What was amplified from RNA transcripts were TCR beta CDR3 regions. The HTBI set primed first-round TCR CDR3 RT-PCR. TCRdb ran MiXCR on the multiplex PCR reads and lists one entry per CDR3 protein. The table includes roughly 580,000 distinct CDR3 sequences, around 42% detected once. This clonotype was found a few times. The antigen is undetermined. Hyperthyroidism was newly diagnosed in patients aged 18 to 65 (duration under 2 months). Lactation, pregnancy, other autoimmune disease or uncontrolled infection led to exclusion of patients.

The receptor was derived from a woman aged 18-35 years with Graves' hyperthyroidism. This chain links TRBV7-2 with TRBJ2-5; TRBD1 might be the D (5 bases). Input material: peripheral blood or thyroid tissue (not recorded which). This CDR3 reads CASSLDAGGAAQETQYF. For the CDR3, the DNA is TGTGCCAGCAGCTTAGATGCAGGTGGGGCGGCTCAAGAGACCCAGTACTTC.